Listed below are T cell receptor beta chains from one sample, sequenced in a study of spatial heterogeneity in lung cancer. MiXCR, run by TCRdb on the 5' RACE reads, gives a single entry per CDR3 protein. The table lists under 150,000 distinct CDR3 sequences, over 9% of them singletons. The source material was PBMCs, sampled at follow-up. The receptor source for this set is a male donor with early-stage non-small cell lung cancer. Each CDR3 is given with its conserved first and last residue. Each record gives: J gene, D gene, clone size, V gene, CDR3 DNA, CDR3 protein. The D gene is left open where the match is weak. Some rows have no size entry. The others give once, few or many, or a class for an expanded clone.

j_gene: TRBJ2-5
d_gene: TRBD2
abundance: few
v_gene: TRBV24-1
CDR3nt: TGTGCCACCTCAAAGCGGGGTAGCGGGGGACTACAAGAGACCCAGTACTTC
CDR3aa: CATSKRGSGGLQETQYF

j_gene: TRBJ1-2
d_gene: NA
abundance: NA
v_gene: TRBV10-2
CDR3nt: TGCGCCAGCAGTGGGGACCAAACCTATGGCTACACCTTC
CDR3aa: CASSGDQTYGYTF

j_gene: TRBJ2-6
d_gene: NA
abundance: NA
v_gene: TRBV4-3
CDR3nt: TGCGCCAGCAGCCAAGCTCTGATCTTTGGGGCCAACGTCCTGACTTTC
CDR3aa: CASSQALIFGANVLTF

j_gene: TRBJ2-5
d_gene: NA
abundance: NA
v_gene: TRBV7-9
CDR3nt: TGTGCCAGCAGTCACGACGGAGGGCCTCAAGAGACCCAGTACTTC
CDR3aa: CASSHDGGPQETQYF

j_gene: TRBJ2-7
d_gene: TRBD2
abundance: NA
v_gene: TRBV20-1
CDR3nt: TGCAGCCCTAGCGGGGCCTACGAGCAGTACTTC
CDR3aa: CSPSGAYEQYF

j_gene: TRBJ2-7
d_gene: NA
abundance: many
v_gene: TRBV28
CDR3nt: TGTGCCAGCAGTTTAATAGCAAGCGAGCAGTACTTC
CDR3aa: CASSLIASEQYF

j_gene: TRBJ1-2
d_gene: TRBD1
abundance: many
v_gene: TRBV5-4
CDR3nt: TGTGCCAGCAAATCGGCCGGGACAGGGAACTATGGCTACACCTTC
CDR3aa: CASKSAGTGNYGYTF

j_gene: TRBJ2-7
d_gene: NA
abundance: few
v_gene: TRBV2
CDR3nt: TGTGCCAGCAGCCCCGACAGGCGCTCCTACGAGCAGTACTTC
CDR3aa: CASSPDRRSYEQYF

j_gene: TRBJ1-5
d_gene: TRBD1
abundance: few
v_gene: TRBV6-2/TRBV6-3
CDR3nt: TGTGCCAGCCGACCGACAGGGGGACTAATTCAGCCCCAGCATTTT
CDR3aa: CASRPTGGLIQPQHF

j_gene: TRBJ1-5
d_gene: NA
abundance: NA
v_gene: TRBV5-6
CDR3nt: TGTGCCAGCAGCTTGTGGATGGAGAGCAATCAGCCCCAGCATTTT
CDR3aa: CASSLWMESNQPQHF

j_gene: TRBJ1-5
d_gene: TRBD1
abundance: few
v_gene: TRBV12-3/TRBV12-4
CDR3nt: TGTGCCAGCTGGGAGGGACAGGGGAATCAGCCCCAGCATTTT
CDR3aa: CASWEGQGNQPQHF

j_gene: TRBJ2-7
d_gene: NA
abundance: few
v_gene: TRBV5-1
CDR3nt: TGCGCCAGCAGCTTCGGGATAGACCGGGGCTACGAGCAGTACTTC
CDR3aa: CASSFGIDRGYEQYF

j_gene: TRBJ1-5
d_gene: NA
abundance: many
v_gene: TRBV18
CDR3nt: TGTGCCAGCTCACCGATACAGGGTAGGCGCCAGCCCCAGCATTTT
CDR3aa: CASSPIQGRRQPQHF

j_gene: TRBJ2-3
d_gene: NA
abundance: NA
v_gene: TRBV29-1
CDR3nt: TGCAGCGTTGAACTTTCCGCCGGGGCTACAGATACGCAGTATTTT
CDR3aa: CSVELSAGATDTQYF

j_gene: TRBJ2-6
d_gene: NA
abundance: NA
v_gene: TRBV20-1
CDR3nt: TGCAGTGCTATGCGTGCTGGGGCCAACGTCCTGACTTTC
CDR3aa: CSAMRAGANVLTF

j_gene: TRBJ1-1
d_gene: NA
abundance: few
v_gene: TRBV29-1
CDR3nt: TGCAGCGCCGAGAGGACAAGCATGAACACTGAAGCTTTCTTT
CDR3aa: CSAERTSMNTEAFF

j_gene: TRBJ1-1
d_gene: NA
abundance: NA
v_gene: TRBV12-3/TRBV12-4
CDR3nt: TGTGCCAGCAGTGTACGGAGGGGAGCTTTCTTT
CDR3aa: CASSVRRGAFF

j_gene: TRBJ1-6
d_gene: NA
abundance: NA
v_gene: TRBV10-3
CDR3nt: TGTGCCGTCAGTGAACAGTGGAATTCACCCCTCCACTTT
CDR3aa: CAVSEQWNSPLHF

j_gene: TRBJ2-1
d_gene: TRBD2
abundance: many
v_gene: TRBV5-1
CDR3nt: TGCGCCAGCAGTGCGGGGGCCTACAATGAGCAGTTCTTC
CDR3aa: CASSAGAYNEQFF

j_gene: TRBJ2-7
d_gene: NA
abundance: NA
v_gene: TRBV14
CDR3nt: TGTGCCAGCAGCCAAGAGAGGGTGCAGTACTTC
CDR3aa: CASSQERVQYF

j_gene: TRBJ2-2
d_gene: NA
abundance: many
v_gene: TRBV9
CDR3nt: TGTGCCAGCGACGAGGGCCACTACACCGGGGAGCTGTTTTTT
CDR3aa: CASDEGHYTGELFF

j_gene: TRBJ2-1
d_gene: NA
abundance: NA
v_gene: TRBV24-1
CDR3nt: TGTGCCACCAGTGATTTACCGGGACGGTCAGAGCAGTTCTTC
CDR3aa: CATSDLPGRSEQFF

j_gene: TRBJ2-1
d_gene: TRBD1
abundance: many
v_gene: TRBV29-1
CDR3nt: TGCAGCGTTTTCGACCCGGGACAGGGAGGGAATGAGCAGTTCTTC
CDR3aa: CSVFDPGQGGNEQFF

j_gene: TRBJ2-3
d_gene: NA
abundance: few
v_gene: TRBV20-1
CDR3nt: TGCAGTGCTTCCCCCGCGGGCGGGGGCCGCACAGATACGCAGTATTTT
CDR3aa: CSASPAGGGRTDTQYF

j_gene: TRBJ1-2
d_gene: NA
abundance: NA
v_gene: TRBV4-2
CDR3nt: TGTGCCAGCAGCCAACATGGGGAGCTCTATGGCTACACCTTC
CDR3aa: CASSQHGELYGYTF

j_gene: TRBJ2-1
d_gene: NA
abundance: few
v_gene: TRBV4-1
CDR3nt: TGCGCCAGCAGCCAAGGCCACGAGGGGGGAAGGGAGCAGTTCTTC
CDR3aa: CASSQGHEGGREQFF

j_gene: TRBJ2-5
d_gene: NA
abundance: few
v_gene: TRBV28
CDR3nt: TGTGCCAGCAGTTCTCGACTAGGAGGACCCCAAGAGACCCAGTACTTC
CDR3aa: CASSSRLGGPQETQYF